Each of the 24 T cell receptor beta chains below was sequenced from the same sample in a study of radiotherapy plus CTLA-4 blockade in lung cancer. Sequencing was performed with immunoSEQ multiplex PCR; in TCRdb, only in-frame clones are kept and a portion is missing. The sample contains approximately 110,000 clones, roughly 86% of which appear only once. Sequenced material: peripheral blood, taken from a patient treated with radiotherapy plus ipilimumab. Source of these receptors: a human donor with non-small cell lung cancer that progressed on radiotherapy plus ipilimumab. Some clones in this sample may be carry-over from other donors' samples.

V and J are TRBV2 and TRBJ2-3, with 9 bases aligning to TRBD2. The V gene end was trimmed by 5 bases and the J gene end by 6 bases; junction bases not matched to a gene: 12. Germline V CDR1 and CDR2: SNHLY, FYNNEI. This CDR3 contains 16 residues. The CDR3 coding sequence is TGTGCCAGCAGTTGCACCAAGCGGGGGGCGAGGGATACGCAGTATTTT. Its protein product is CASSCTKRGARDTQYF. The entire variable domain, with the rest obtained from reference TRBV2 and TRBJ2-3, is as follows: EPEVTQTPSHQVTQMGQEVILRCVPISNHLYFYWYRQILGQKVEFLVSFYNNEISEKSEIFDDQFSVERPDGSNFTLKIRSTKLEDSAMYFCASSCTKRGARDTQYFGPGTRLTVL.

CDR3 in amino acids: CASSLLSDTQYF. The CDR3 nucleotides are TGTGCCAGCAGTTTATTGAGTGATACGCAGTATTTT. This chain connects TRBV28 to TRBJ2-3; no reliable D call. Trimming took off 1 base at V and 6 bases at J, with 5 bases between the two ends. The germline V gene encodes CDR1 MDHEN and CDR2 SYDVKM. The CDR3 is 12 residues long.

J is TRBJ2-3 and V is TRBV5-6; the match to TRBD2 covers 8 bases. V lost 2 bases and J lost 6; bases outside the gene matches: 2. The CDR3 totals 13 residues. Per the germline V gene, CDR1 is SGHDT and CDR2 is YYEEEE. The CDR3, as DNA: TGTGCCAGCAGCTTAGGGACTAGTGATACGCAGTATTTT. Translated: CASSLGTSDTQYF. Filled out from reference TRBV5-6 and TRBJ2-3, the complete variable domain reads DAGVTQSPTHLIKTRGQQVTLRCSPKSGHDTVSWYQQALGQGPQFIFQYYEEEERQRGNFPDRFSGHQFPNYSSELNVNALLLGDSALYLCASSLGTSDTQYFGPGTRLTVL.

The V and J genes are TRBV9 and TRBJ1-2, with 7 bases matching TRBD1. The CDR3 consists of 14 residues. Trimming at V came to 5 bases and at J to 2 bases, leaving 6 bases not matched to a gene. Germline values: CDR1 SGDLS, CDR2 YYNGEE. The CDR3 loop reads CASSGDSWNYGYTF. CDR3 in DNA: TGTGCCAGCAGTGGGGACAGTTGGAACTATGGCTACACCTTC.

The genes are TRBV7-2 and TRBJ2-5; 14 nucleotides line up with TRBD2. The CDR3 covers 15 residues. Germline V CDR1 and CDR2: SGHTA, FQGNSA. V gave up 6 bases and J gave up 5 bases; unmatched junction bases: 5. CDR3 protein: CASSRGLAGAETQYF. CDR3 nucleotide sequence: TGTGCCAGCAGTCGGGGACTAGCGGGGGCGGAGACCCAGTACTTC.

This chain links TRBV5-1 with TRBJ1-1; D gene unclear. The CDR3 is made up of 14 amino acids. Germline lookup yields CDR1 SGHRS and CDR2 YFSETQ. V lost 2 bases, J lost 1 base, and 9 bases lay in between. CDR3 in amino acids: CASSFQDPNTEAFF. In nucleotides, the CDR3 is TGCGCCAGCAGCTTCCAGGATCCGAACACTGAAGCTTTCTTT. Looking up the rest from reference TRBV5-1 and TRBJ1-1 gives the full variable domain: KAGVTQTPRYLIKTRGQQVTLSCSPISGHRSVSWYQQTPGQGLQFLFEYFSETQRNKGNFPGRFSGRQFSNSRSEMNVSTLELGDSALYLCASSFQDPNTEAFFGQGTRLTVV.

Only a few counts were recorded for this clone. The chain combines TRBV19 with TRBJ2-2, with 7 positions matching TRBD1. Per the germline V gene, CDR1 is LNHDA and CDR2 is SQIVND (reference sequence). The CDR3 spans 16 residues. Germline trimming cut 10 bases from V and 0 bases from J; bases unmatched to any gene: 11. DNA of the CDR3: TGTGCCACCAAACAAAGGGACAGTACGAACACCGGGGAGCTGTTTTTT. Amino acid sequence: CATKQRDSTNTGELFF.

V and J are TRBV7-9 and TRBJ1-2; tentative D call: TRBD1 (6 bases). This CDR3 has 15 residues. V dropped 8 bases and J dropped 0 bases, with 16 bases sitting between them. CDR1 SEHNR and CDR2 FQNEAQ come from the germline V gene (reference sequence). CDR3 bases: TGTGCCAGCTCCCAGGCCGGGGGCGCTAACTATGGCTACACCTTC. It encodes CASSQAGGANYGYTF.

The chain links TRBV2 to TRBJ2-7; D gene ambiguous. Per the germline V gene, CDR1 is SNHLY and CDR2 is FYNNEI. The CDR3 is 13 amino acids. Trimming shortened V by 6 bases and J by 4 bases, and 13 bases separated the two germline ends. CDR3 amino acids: CASSNGPLYEQYF. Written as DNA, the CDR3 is TGTGCCAGCAGCAATGGACCCTTATACGAGCAGTACTTC.

CDR3 bases: TGCGCCAGCAGCTCAACAGGACAGTACAACTACGAGCAGTACTTC. Amino acids: CASSSTGQYNYEQYF. The V call is TRBV5-1, the J call TRBJ2-7; a possible D gene is TRBD1 (6 bases). The CDR3 length is 15 residues. Germline-derived CDR1 and CDR2 are SGHRS and YFSETQ. V lost 3 bases to trimming and J lost 3 bases, with 16 bases between them.

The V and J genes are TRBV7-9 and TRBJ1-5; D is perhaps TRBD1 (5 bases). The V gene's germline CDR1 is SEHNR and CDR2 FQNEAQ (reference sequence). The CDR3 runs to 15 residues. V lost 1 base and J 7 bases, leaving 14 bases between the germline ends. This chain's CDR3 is CASSLGPGLGQPQHF. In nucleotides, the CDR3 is TGTGCCAGCAGCTTAGGGCCGGGGCTCGGGCAGCCCCAGCATTTT.

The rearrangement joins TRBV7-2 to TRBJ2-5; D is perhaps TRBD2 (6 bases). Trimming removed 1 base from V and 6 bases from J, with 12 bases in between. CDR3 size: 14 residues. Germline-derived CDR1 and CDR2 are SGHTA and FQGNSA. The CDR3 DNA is TGTGCCAGCAGCTTAGGCGCACGGGGGAAGACCCAGTACTTC. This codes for CASSLGARGKTQYF. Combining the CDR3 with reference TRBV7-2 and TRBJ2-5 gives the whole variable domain GAGVSQSPSNKVTEKGKDVELRCDPISGHTALYWYRQSLGQGLEFLIYFQGNSAPDKSGLPSDRFSAERTGGSVSTLTIQRTQQEDSAVYLCASSLGARGKTQYFGPGTRLLVL.

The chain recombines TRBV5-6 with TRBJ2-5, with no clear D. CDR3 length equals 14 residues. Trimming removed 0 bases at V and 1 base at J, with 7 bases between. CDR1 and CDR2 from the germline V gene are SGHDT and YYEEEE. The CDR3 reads CASSLVDFQETQYF. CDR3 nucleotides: TGTGCCAGCAGCTTGGTAGACTTCCAAGAGACCCAGTACTTC.

The CDR3 bases are TGCAGTGACTCATCGACAGACCAAGAGACCCAGTACTTC. The encoded protein is CSDSSTDQETQYF. This chain connects TRBV29-1 to TRBJ2-5; a weak D match, TRBD1 (5 bases). This CDR3 has 13 amino acids. The germline gives CDR1 SQVTM, CDR2 ANQGSEA.

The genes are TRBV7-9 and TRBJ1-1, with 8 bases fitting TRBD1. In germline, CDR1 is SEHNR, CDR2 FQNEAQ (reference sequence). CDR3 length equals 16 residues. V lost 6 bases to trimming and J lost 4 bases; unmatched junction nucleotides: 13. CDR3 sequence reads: CASSQRTGIGATEAFF. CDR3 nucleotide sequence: TGTGCCAGCAGTCAACGGACAGGGATAGGGGCCACTGAAGCTTTCTTT.

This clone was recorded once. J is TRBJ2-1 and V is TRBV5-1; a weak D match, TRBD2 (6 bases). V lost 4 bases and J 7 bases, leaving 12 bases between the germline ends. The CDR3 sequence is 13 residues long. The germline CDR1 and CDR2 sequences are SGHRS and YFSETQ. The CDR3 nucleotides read TGCGCCAGCAGCCCGACAGCGGGTAATGAGCAGTTCTTC. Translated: CASSPTAGNEQFF. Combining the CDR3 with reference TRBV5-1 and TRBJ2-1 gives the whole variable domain KAGVTQTPRYLIKTRGQQVTLSCSPISGHRSVSWYQQTPGQGLQFLFEYFSETQRNKGNFPGRFSGRQFSNSRSEMNVSTLELGDSALYLCASSPTAGNEQFFGPGTRLTVL.

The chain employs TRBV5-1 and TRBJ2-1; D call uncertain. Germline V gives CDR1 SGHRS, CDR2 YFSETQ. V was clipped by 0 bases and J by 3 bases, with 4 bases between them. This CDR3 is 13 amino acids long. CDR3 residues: CASSLGGYNEQFF. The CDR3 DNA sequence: TGCGCCAGCAGCTTGGGGGGCTACAATGAGCAGTTCTTC. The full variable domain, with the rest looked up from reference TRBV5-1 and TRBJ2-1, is KAGVTQTPRYLIKTRGQQVTLSCSPISGHRSVSWYQQTPGQGLQFLFEYFSETQRNKGNFPGRFSGRQFSNSRSEMNVSTLELGDSALYLCASSLGGYNEQFFGPGTRLTVL.

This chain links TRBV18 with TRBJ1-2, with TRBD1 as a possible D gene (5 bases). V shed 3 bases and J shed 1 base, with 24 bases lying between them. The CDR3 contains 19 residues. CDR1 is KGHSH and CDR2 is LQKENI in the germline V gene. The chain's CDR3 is CASSPTQGTGYNLNYGYTF. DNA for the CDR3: TGTGCCAGCTCACCCACCCAGGGCACCGGATACAACCTTAACTATGGCTACACCTTC.

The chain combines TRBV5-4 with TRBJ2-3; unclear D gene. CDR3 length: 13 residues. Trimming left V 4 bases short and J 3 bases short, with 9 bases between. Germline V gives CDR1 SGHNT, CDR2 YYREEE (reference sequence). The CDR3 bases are TGTGCCAGCAGCACGAGACCTACAGATACGCAGTATTTT. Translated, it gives CASSTRPTDTQYF.

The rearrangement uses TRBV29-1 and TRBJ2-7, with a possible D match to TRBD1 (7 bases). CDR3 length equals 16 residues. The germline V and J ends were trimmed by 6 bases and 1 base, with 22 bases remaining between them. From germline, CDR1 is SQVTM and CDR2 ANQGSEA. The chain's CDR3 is CSVATGAGQKSYEQYF. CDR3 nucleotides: TGCAGCGTCGCCACCGGGGCGGGACAGAAGTCCTACGAGCAGTACTTC.

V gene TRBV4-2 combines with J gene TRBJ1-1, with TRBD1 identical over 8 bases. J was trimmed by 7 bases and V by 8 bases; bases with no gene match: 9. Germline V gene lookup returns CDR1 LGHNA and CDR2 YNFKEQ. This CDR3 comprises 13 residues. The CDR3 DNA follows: TGTGCCAGCTGGTCGGGACAGGATCTTGAAGCTTTCTTT. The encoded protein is CASWSGQDLEAFF.

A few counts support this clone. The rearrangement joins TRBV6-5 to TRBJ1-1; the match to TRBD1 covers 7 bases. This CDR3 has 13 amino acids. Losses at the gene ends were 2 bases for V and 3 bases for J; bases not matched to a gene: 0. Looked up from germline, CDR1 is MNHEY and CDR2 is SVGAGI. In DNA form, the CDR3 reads TGTGCCAGCAGTTACAGGGGGCACACTGAAGCTTTCTTT. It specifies CASSYRGHTEAFF.

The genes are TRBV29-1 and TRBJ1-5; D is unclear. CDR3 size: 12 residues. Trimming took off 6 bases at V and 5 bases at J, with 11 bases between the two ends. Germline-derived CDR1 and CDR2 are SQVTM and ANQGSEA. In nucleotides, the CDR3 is TGCAGCGTAGGCTCGGCGGATCAGCCCCAGCATTTT. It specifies CSVGSADQPQHF.

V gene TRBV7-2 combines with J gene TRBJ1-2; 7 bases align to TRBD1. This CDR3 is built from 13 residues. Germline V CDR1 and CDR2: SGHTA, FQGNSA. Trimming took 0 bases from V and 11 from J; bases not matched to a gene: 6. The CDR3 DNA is TGTGCCAGCAGCTTAGCGAGACAGGGTTATTACACCTTC. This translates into CASSLARQGYYTF.